Following are 31 T cell receptor beta chains from one sample sequenced in a study of blood T cells in healthy people across ages. Next came a second PCR, run for about 7 to 12 cycles, which used a sample-barcoded 5' primer along with a J-beta primer mix. TCRdb re-called the 5' RACE reads with MiXCR, one entry per CDR3 protein. There are 900,000 to 950,000 distinct CDR3 sequences in the sample; 25% to 30% occur only once, and 10% to 13% lies in the top ten. These same data were also listed under a study on T cells of mothers and their children.

The sequencing input was blood. These receptors all come from a middle-aged woman in good health.

This clonotype showed up many times. The rearrangement uses TRBV7-2 and TRBJ1-2; no reliable D call. There are 13 residues in the CDR3. Between the trimmed V and J ends, which lost 5 bases and 0 bases, there was a span of 7 bases. Germline CDR1 reads SGHTA; CDR2 reads FQGNSA. CDR3 nucleotides: TGTGCCAGCAGCAACACCGCTAACTATGGCTACACCTTC. Translation gives CASSNTANYGYTF.

The sample holds many counts of this clonotype. J is TRBJ2-1 and V is TRBV12-3 or TRBV12-4, with 11 bases aligning to TRBD1. V shed 3 bases and J 6 bases; nucleotides not matched to a gene: 4. The CDR3 runs to 15 residues. CDR3 residues: CASSFPGTGGNEQFF. For the CDR3, the DNA is TGTGCCAGCAGTTTCCCCGGGACAGGGGGCAATGAGCAGTTCTTC.

The chain combines TRBV29-1 with TRBJ1-1; D is perhaps TRBD1 (5 bases). The V gene's germline CDR1 is SQVTM and CDR2 ANQGSEA. This CDR3 spans 14 amino acids. Trimming stripped 6 bases from V and 7 bases from J, with 21 bases between. The CDR3 sequence: CSVLRGGEPREAFF. The CDR3 DNA reads as TGCAGCGTCCTAAGGGGTGGCGAGCCGCGTGAAGCTTTCTTT.

This CDR3 reads CASSLEAPLGTQYF. CDR3 DNA sequence: TGTGCCAGCAGCTTAGAGGCACCACTAGGCACGCAGTATTTT. The rearrangement joins TRBV11-2 to TRBJ2-3, with D perhaps TRBD2 (5 bases). V was clipped by 0 bases and J by 9 bases, with 13 bases between them. The CDR3 is 14 amino acids. Germline CDR1 and CDR2: SGHAT and FQNNGV.

This clonotype was counted a few times. A read error may account for a junction end that differs from germline. V is TRBV29-1 and J is TRBJ1-1, with a weak D call TRBD1 (6 bases). The germline V gene encodes CDR1 SQVTM and CDR2 ANQGSEA. This CDR3 comprises 14 residues. In nucleotides, the CDR3 is TGCAGCGTGCCAAAACAGGGCGTGAACACTGAAGCTTTTTTT. Residues: CSVPKQGVNTEAFF.

The chain employs TRBV6-6 and TRBJ1-2, with D possibly being TRBD1 (6 bases). Germline-derived CDR1 and CDR2 are MNHNY and SVGAGI (reference sequence). Deletions cut 7 bases from V and 7 bases from J, with 16 bases between. There are 13 residues in the CDR3. The CDR3 region is CASKVTGAVGYTF. DNA for the CDR3: TGTGCCAGCAAGGTCACGGGGGCGGTTGGCTACACCTTC.

This clonotype was seen more than once but under ten times. This chain connects TRBV4-3 to TRBJ1-2; D gene ambiguous. This CDR3 region has 14 residues. V was shortened by 1 base and J by 7 bases, with 13 bases between the two germline ends. Germline CDR1 and CDR2: LGHNA and YSLEER. In nucleotides, the CDR3 is TGCGCCAGCAGCCAAGGGACGGGTTTGGCTGGCTACACCTTC. It encodes CASSQGTGLAGYTF.

The CDR3 loop is CSARGPTGGRYF. Here the CDR3 DNA reads TGCAGTGCTAGAGGCCCGACAGGGGGCCGGTACTTC. The gene calls are TRBV20-1 and TRBJ2-7; 10 nucleotides line up with TRBD1. CDR3 length: 12 residues. CDR1 is DFQATT, CDR2 SNEGSKA, per germline (reference sequence). V was clipped by 1 base and J by 12 bases; unmatched bases: 6.

The chain carries TRBV5-1 and TRBJ2-1; D is uncertain. Looked up from germline, CDR1 is SGHRS and CDR2 is YFSETQ. This CDR3 contains 13 residues. Trimming removed 0 bases at V and 9 bases at J, with 10 bases between. The CDR3, as DNA: TGCGCCAGCAGCTTGGCGGGCCTGAGTGAGCAGTTCTTC. Translated, it gives CASSLAGLSEQFF.

The V call is TRBV29-1, the J call TRBJ2-1; D is possibly TRBD2 (6 bases). Per germline, CDR1 SQVTM and CDR2 ANQGSEA. The CDR3 extends over 13 amino acids. Trimming stripped 3 bases from V and 9 bases from J, with 15 bases between. CDR3 DNA: TGCAGCGTTGAGAGTCAGGGCGGGATTGAGCAGTTCTTC. It is translated as CSVESQGGIEQFF.

In this sample, this clonotype turned up a few times. The chain couples TRBV7-9 to TRBJ2-1; 7 bases align to TRBD1. CDR3 length: 13 amino acids. V lost 4 bases, J lost 7 bases, and 4 bases stayed unmatched. Germline-derived CDR1 and CDR2 are SEHNR and FQNEAQ (reference sequence). The CDR3 reads CASSYGTANEQFF. For the CDR3, the DNA is TGTGCCAGCAGCTACGGGACAGCTAATGAGCAGTTCTTC. Full variable domain (outside the CDR3, taken from reference TRBV7-9 and TRBJ2-1): DTGVSQNPRHKITKRGQNVTFRCDPISEHNRLYWYRQTLGQGPEFLTYFQNEAQLEKSRLLSDRFSAERPKGSFSTLEIQRTEQGDSAMYLCASSYGTANEQFFGPGTRLTVL.

This clonotype came up a few times. The chain links TRBV7-8 to TRBJ1-6, with 8 positions matching TRBD1. Germline trimming cut 4 bases from V and 10 bases from J; bases unmatched to any gene: 12. The germline V gene encodes CDR1 SGHVS and CDR2 FQNEAQ. The CDR3 sequence is 16 residues long. The CDR3 spells CASSSIRTGLGSPLHF. CDR3 in DNA: TGTGCCAGCAGCTCCATTCGGACAGGGTTGGGCTCACCCCTCCACTTT.

V and J are TRBV7-8 and TRBJ2-5; TRBD1 might be the D (6 bases). This CDR3 region has 14 residues. The V end was cut by 3 bases, the J end by 0 bases, with 8 bases between. Germline V gives CDR1 SGHVS, CDR2 FQNEAQ. The CDR3 reads CASSLGQDQETQYF. The CDR3 coding sequence is TGTGCCAGCAGCTTGGGACAAGACCAAGAGACCCAGTACTTC.

This clonotype was observed at least ten times. The chain joins TRBV7-2 to TRBJ2-4, with a possible D match to TRBD1 (6 bases). Trimming left V 4 bases short and J 0 bases short, with 16 bases between. The germline V gene has CDR1 SGHTA and CDR2 FQGNSA. The CDR3 sequence is 17 residues long. The CDR3 DNA is TGTGCCAGCAGCTCTCTCCCCCAGGGGTTAGCCAAAAACATTCAGTACTTC. Its translation is CASSSLPQGLAKNIQYF.

The chain carries TRBV20-1 and TRBJ2-5; TRBD1 agrees at 8 bases. CDR1 and CDR2 from the germline V gene are DFQATT and SNEGSKA (reference sequence). The CDR3 is made up of 13 amino acids. V gave up 7 bases and J gave up 3 bases; unmatched junction bases: 7. The CDR3 sequence: CSVARTGKETQYF. The CDR3 region has the DNA TGCAGTGTGGCCAGGACAGGGAAAGAGACCCAGTACTTC.

This clonotype showed up many times. The CDR3 nucleotides are TGTGCCAGCAGCCAAGATCGAGGCGGGAATGGCTACACCTTC. Translating gives CASSQDRGGNGYTF. The chain couples TRBV3-1 to TRBJ1-2, with D unclear. Germline lookup yields CDR1 LGHDT and CDR2 YNNKEL (reference sequence). V dropped 0 bases and J dropped 6 bases, with 11 bases sitting between them. The CDR3 consists of 14 residues.

To note about this clonotype: At one end, the junction sequence differs from germline, possibly due to a read error. For the CDR3, the DNA is TGCAGTGCCGCCCGGGGTAAGAGTTCCTACAATGAGCGGTTCTTC. As protein: CSAARGKSSYNERFF. This chain joins TRBV20-1 and TRBJ2-1; D might be TRBD2 (5 bases). The germline CDR1 and CDR2 sequences are DFQATT and SNEGSKA (reference sequence). The CDR3 length is 15 residues.

Comments on this clonotype: This may come from a read error, since a much larger clone is one base off. The gene calls are TRBV15 and TRBJ2-5; D might be TRBD2 (5 bases). Per germline, CDR1 LNHNV and CDR2 YYDKDF (reference sequence). The CDR3 loop spans 15 amino acids. Trimming cost V 0 bases and J 5 bases, with 13 bases left between them. CDR3 DNA sequence: TGTGCCACCAGCAGAGAGCGGGCCCCCGGGGAGACCCAGTACTTC. Residues: CATSRERAPGETQYF.

The chain combines TRBV28 with TRBJ2-5, with D tentatively TRBD1 (6 bases). The CDR3 is made up of 17 amino acids. V was shortened by 5 bases and J by 0 bases, with 19 bases between the two germline ends. CDR1 is MDHEN, CDR2 SYDVKM, per germline. CDR3 bases: TGTGCCAGCAGTGGGTATGGTGTGGGGGCCGACCAAGAGACCCAGTACTTC. Protein sequence: CASSGYGVGADQETQYF. Looking up the rest from reference TRBV28 and TRBJ2-5 gives the full variable domain: DVKVTQSSRYLVKRTGEKVFLECVQDMDHENMFWYRQDPGLGLRLIYFSYDVKMKEKGDIPEGYSVSREKKERFSLILESASTNQTSMYLCASSGYGVGADQETQYFGPGTRLLVL.

This clonotype has ten or more counts. This rearrangement joins TRBV20-1 to TRBJ2-7; the D is unclear. Germline values: CDR1 DFQATT, CDR2 SNEGSKA (reference sequence). V lost 4 bases, J lost 6 bases, and 16 bases lay in between. This CDR3 spans 13 amino acids. CDR3 region: CSANMVHGGEQYF. The CDR3 DNA reads TGCAGTGCTAACATGGTACACGGTGGCGAGCAGTACTTC.

Comment on this clonotype: Germline and junction disagree at one end, which may indicate a read error. This chain joins TRBV12-3 or TRBV12-4 and TRBJ2-3; no firm D call. The CDR3 totals 15 residues. CDR3 coding DNA: TGTGGCAGCAGTCCCGCCAGTATGAGTCCAGATACGCAGTATTTT. This codes for CGSSPASMSPDTQYF.

The J gene is TRBJ2-1, the V gene TRBV19; no reliable D call. V dropped 4 bases and J dropped 0 bases, with 10 bases sitting between them. The CDR3 spans 15 residues. CDR1 LNHDA and CDR2 SQIVND come from the germline V gene (reference sequence). The CDR3 loop is CASSKHESSYNEQFF. CDR3 nucleotides: TGTGCCAGTAGTAAACATGAAAGCTCCTACAATGAGCAGTTCTTC.

This clonotype was recorded only once. This chain joins TRBV6-2 or TRBV6-3 and TRBJ2-1, with TRBD2 matching over 11 bases. Per germline, CDR1 MNHEY and CDR2 SVGEGT. The CDR3 runs to 17 residues. V was pared by 4 bases and J by 3 bases, with 8 bases of the junction left unmatched. CDR3 amino acids: CASSSETSGDRYNEQFF. For the CDR3, the DNA is TGTGCCAGCAGTTCAGAGACTAGCGGGGATCGCTACAATGAGCAGTTCTTC.

This chain connects TRBV20-1 to TRBJ2-7; D not certain. This CDR3 region has 12 residues. Trimming pared 2 bases from V and 0 bases from J, leaving 5 bases between. Germline values: CDR1 DFQATT, CDR2 SNEGSKA (reference sequence). CDR3: CSARSRSYEQYF. CDR3 nucleotide sequence: TGCAGTGCTAGATCCCGCTCCTACGAGCAGTACTTC.

This clonotype was detected ten times or more. The chain couples TRBV4-3 to TRBJ2-1; D may be TRBD1 (5 bases). Deletions cut 1 base from V and 0 bases from J, with 16 bases between. CDR1 and CDR2 (germline): LGHNA, YSLEER. The CDR3 totals 18 residues. The CDR3 nucleotides are TGCGCCAGCAGCCAAGGGCCCCGACAGCCAAGCTCCTACAATGAGCAGTTCTTC. This translates into CASSQGPRQPSSYNEQFF.

Notes on this clonotype: An end of the junction differs from the germline gene, which may be a read error. The V call is TRBV28, the J call TRBJ2-3, with D unclear. Germline V CDR1 and CDR2: MDHEN, SYDVKM. The CDR3 is 13 amino acids. CDR3 amino acids: CTSRKGLTDTQYF. As DNA, the CDR3 is TGTACCAGCAGGAAGGGCCTCACAGATACGCAGTATTTT.

The sample holds many counts of this clonotype. The rearrangement joins TRBV19 to TRBJ1-2; the D is unclear. V dropped 5 bases and J dropped 5 bases, with 15 bases sitting between them. Germline CDR1 reads LNHDA; CDR2 reads SQIVND (reference sequence). The CDR3 has 14 residues. CDR3 nucleotide sequence: TGTGCCAGTAGTCACGAGAGGAAGCCTTATGGCTACACCTTC. Protein: CASSHERKPYGYTF.

This sequence joins TRBV4-2 and TRBJ2-7; 9 positions agree with TRBD2. The closer fit of TRBJ2-5 to the DNA end suggests the J call may be wrong. The CDR3 covers 16 residues. CDR1 and CDR2 (germline): LGHNA, YNFKEQ. CDR3 in DNA: TGTGCCAGCAGCCTCCCCGACCTAGCGGGAAGGAAGACCCAGTACTTC. Translation: CASSLPDLAGRKTQYF.

This clonotype was detected a few times. The chain joins TRBV12-3 or TRBV12-4 to TRBJ1-6; no clear D gene. Trimming removed 3 bases at V and 8 bases at J, with 8 bases between. The CDR3 spans 13 residues. In DNA, the CDR3 is TGTGCCAGCAGTTTGAATGGGGATTCACCCCTCCACTTT. It encodes CASSLNGDSPLHF.

This clonotype was observed a few times. J is TRBJ1-1 and V is TRBV6-1, with unresolved D. V lost 4 bases, J lost 4 bases, and 10 bases lay in between. Germline values: CDR1 MNHNS, CDR2 SASEGT. The CDR3 spans 13 residues. The CDR3 DNA follows: TGTGCCAGCAGTGCCTTCATAGGCACTGAAGCTTTCTTT. It translates to CASSAFIGTEAFF.

A word on this clonotype: It may be a read error: a sequence one base away is much more abundant. The chain uses TRBV20-1 and TRBJ2-5; 9 bases match TRBD1. With the DNA end fitting TRBJ2-7 better, the J assignment may be wrong. In germline, CDR1 is DFQATT, CDR2 SNEGSKA (reference sequence). The CDR3 spans 14 residues. Here the CDR3 reads CSTRGGDRGYEQYF. The CDR3 coding sequence is TGCAGTACTAGAGGTGGAGACAGGGGGTACGAGCAGTACTTC.